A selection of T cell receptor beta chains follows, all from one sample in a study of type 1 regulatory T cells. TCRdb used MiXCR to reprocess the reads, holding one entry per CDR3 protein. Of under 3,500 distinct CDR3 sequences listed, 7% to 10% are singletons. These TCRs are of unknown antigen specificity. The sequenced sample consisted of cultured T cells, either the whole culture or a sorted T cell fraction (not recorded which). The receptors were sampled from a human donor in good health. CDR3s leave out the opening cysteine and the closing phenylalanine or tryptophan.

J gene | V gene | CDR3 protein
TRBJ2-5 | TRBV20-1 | SARDIRGFGETQY
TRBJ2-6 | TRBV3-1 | ASSRRDLTLSGANVLT
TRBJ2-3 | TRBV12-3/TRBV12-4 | ASSPSDGYTQY
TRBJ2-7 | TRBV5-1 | ASSLQGPDSYEQY
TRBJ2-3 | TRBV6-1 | ASSGGFLAGGADTQY
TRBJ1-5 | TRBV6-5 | ASSYDHRNQPQH
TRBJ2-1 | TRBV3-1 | ASSKTEALAGNNEQF
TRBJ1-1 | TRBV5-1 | ASSLVRGTEAF
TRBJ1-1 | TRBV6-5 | ASRKVPGGNTEAF
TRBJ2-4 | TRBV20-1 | SARGLAEGWEGIQY
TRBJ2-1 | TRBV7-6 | ASSPLSGQLRSYNEQF
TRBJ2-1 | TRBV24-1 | ATSDFFRGGGEQF
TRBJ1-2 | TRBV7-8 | ASSSLEVYGYT
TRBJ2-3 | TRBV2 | ASSEARGTGDSDTQY
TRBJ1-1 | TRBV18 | ASSPQATPNTEAF
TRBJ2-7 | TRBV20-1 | SARADSTYEQY
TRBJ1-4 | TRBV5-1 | TSSSGSATNEKLF
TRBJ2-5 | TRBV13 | ASSLGEQQETQY
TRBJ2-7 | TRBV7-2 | ASSFLAGGPSYEQY
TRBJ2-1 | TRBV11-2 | ASSLDRLTYNEQF
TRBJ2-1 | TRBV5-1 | ASSLGGTGDNEQF
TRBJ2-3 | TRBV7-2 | ASSLTRTRVSQY
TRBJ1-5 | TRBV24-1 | ATSDGDRGSNQPQH
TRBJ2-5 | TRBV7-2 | ASSLDVQNPGETQY
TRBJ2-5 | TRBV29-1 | SVGTGTGEETQY
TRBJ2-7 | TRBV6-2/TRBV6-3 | ASSFLRTGIYEQY
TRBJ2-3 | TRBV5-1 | ASSLSGRPNTQY
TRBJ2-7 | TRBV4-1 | ASSHQVGEQY
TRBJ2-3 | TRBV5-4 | ASSLDGGFTDTQY
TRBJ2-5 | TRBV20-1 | SAYRSQETQY
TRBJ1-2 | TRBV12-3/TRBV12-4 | ASSLKAGRNGYT
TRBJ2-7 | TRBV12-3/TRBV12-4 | ASSRRAGRSYEQY
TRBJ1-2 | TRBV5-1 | ASSLGFTYGYT
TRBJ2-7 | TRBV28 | ASSSAGGPTYEQY
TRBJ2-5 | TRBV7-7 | ASSLVGGAQETQY
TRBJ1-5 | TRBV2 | ASSGGTGRQPQH
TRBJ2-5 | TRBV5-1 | ASSSPGNQETQY
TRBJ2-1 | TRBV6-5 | ACTGGLYNEQF
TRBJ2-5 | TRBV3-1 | ASSSREETQY
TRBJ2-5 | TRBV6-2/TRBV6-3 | ASSYSLSTGETQY
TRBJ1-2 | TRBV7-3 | ASSLLPSSPGGGYGYT
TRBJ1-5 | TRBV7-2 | ASSLGVRGGNQPQH